This note documents a single T cell receptor beta chain sequence. Before the COVID-19 pandemic, during about 2010-2018, CD4+ T cells were taken from unexposed donors. The record originates from a study of CD4 T cells in relation to SARS-CoV-2 and coronaviruses. V was pared by 0 bases and J by 2 bases, with 16 bases between. The CDR3 is made up of 17 amino acids. The germline CDR1 and CDR2 sequences are LGHNA and YNFKEQ. TCRdb's copy holds only in-frame clones and misses some; the assay was immunoSEQ multiplex PCR. The data contain about 59,000 clones, 86% of them singletons. The sample taken for sequencing was memory CD4+ T cells from PBMCs. The chain has TRBV4-2 and TRBJ2-5; D not resolved. The receptor was derived from a human donor in good health. The CDR3, as DNA: TGTGCCAGCAGCCAAGATCGTAGCCCAGCATCACAAGAGACCCAGTACTTC. Protein: CASSQDRSPASQETQYF.